This TCR beta chain was observed in a study of blood T cell repertoires in COVID-19. Overall study context: Donors in the United States, Italy and Spain gave samples during acute or convalescent COVID-19. Sources were T cells, B-cell-depleted T cells, or PBMCs; the material itself was cDNA or gDNA.

There are 15 residues in the CDR3. The germline gives CDR1 GTSNPN, CDR2 SVGIG (reference sequence). Trimming took 3 bases from V and 5 from J; bases not matched to a gene: 11. In the study's own analysis: Reference gene primer amplification in the assay estimated nucleated cell counts. Libraries were prepared by immunoSEQ multiplex PCR; TCRdb keeps only in-frame clonotypes and omits some of them. V and J calls and clone size are given by that table; D and trimming were obtained from the DNA. The repertoire holds about 97,000 clones, with around 87% as singletons. The chain combines TRBV30 with TRBJ1-1; 8 nucleotides match TRBD1. Sequencing used peripheral blood. The sequence derives from a woman in her 30s with acute or convalescent COVID-19. CDR3 DNA: TGTGCCTGGAGCTGGATGGGACAGGAGGAAACTGAAGCTTTCTTT. Protein product: CAWSWMGQEETEAFF.